This entry is about one T cell receptor beta chain. What it recognizes is unknown. This record belongs to a study of cytomegalovirus exposure and HLA in healthy donors. The CDR3 spans 14 residues. CDR1 is ENHRY and CDR2 is SYGVKD in the germline V gene. V dropped 2 bases and J dropped 7; count of bases not matched to a gene: 4. Overall study results and limits: Presence/absence analyses rested on an assumption that sequencing depth was roughly uniform across donors.

The PCR used 60 Vbeta and 13 Jbeta primers. Measured with immunoSEQ multiplex PCR; TCRdb has only the in-frame clones, and not every one. Of some 130,000 clones in the sample, approximately 85% were seen once. The sample taken for sequencing was PBMCs. The chain recombines TRBV10-3 with TRBJ1-5, with 8 positions matching TRBD1. This receptor was identified in a woman aged 50 to 60 in good health and CMV-seropositive. The CDR3 region has the DNA TGTGCCATCAGTGAGGGGGACAGGATCCAGCCCCAGCATTTT. This translates into CAISEGDRIQPQHF.